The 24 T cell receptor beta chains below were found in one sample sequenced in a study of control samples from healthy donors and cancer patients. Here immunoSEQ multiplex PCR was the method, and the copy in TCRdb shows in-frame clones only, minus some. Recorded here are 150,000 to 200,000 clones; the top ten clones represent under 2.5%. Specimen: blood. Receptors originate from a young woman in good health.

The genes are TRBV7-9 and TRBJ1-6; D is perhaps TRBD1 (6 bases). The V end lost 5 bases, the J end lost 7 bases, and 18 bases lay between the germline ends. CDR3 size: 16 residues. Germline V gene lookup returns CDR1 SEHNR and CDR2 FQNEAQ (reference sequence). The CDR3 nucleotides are TGTGCCAGCAGCCCCGGGGGGGGCGGGAAAAATTCACCCCTCCACTTT. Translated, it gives CASSPGGGGKNSPLHF.

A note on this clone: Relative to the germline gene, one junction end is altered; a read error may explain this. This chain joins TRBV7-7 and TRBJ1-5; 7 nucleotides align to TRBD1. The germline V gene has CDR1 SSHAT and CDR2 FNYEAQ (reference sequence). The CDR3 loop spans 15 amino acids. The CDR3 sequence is CASSLGNRGGQPQHF. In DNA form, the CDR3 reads TGTGCTAGCAGCTTAGGGAACAGGGGTGGGCAGCCCCAGCATTTT.

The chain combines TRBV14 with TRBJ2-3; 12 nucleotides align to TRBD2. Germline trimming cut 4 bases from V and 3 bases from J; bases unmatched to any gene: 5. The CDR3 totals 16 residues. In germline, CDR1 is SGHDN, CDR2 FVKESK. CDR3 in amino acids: CASSRTSGGRTDTQYF. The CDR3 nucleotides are TGTGCCAGCAGCCGTACTAGCGGGGGGAGGACAGATACGCAGTATTTT. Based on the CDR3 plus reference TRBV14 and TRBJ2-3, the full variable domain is EAGVTQFPSHSVIEKGQTVTLRCDPISGHDNLYWYRRVMGKEIKFLLHFVKESKQDESGMPNNRFLAERTGGTYSTLKVQPAELEDSGVYFCASSRTSGGRTDTQYFGPGTRLTVL.

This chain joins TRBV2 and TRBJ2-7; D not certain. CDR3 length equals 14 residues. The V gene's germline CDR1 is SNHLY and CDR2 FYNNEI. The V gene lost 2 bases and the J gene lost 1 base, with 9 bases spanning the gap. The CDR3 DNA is TGTGCCAGCAGTGAACGGGCCTTATCCTACGAGCAGTACTTC. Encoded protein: CASSERALSYEQYF.

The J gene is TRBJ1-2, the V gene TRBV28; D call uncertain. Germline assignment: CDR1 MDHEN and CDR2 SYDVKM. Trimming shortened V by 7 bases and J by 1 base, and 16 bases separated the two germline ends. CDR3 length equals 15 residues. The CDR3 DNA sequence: TGTGCCAGCATGAGTATTGCCGGGATTAACTATGGCTACACCTTC. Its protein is CASMSIAGINYGYTF.

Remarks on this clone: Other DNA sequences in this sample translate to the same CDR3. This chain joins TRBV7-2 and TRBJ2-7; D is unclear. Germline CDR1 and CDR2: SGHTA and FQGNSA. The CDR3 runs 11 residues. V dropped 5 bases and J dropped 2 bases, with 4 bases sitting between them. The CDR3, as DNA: TGTGCCAGCAGCCTAACCTACGAGCAGTACTTC. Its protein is CASSLTYEQYF.

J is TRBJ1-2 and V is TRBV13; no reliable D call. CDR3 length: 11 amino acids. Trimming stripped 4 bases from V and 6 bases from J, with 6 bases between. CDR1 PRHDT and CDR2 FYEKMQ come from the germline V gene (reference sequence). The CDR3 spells CASSSGDGYTF. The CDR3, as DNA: TGTGCCAGCAGCTCCGGGGATGGCTACACCTTC.

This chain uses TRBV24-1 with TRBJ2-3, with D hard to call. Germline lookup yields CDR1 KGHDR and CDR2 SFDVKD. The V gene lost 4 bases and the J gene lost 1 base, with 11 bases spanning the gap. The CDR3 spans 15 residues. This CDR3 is CATSDPSQRTDTQYF. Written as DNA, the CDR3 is TGTGCCACCAGTGACCCCTCTCAACGCACAGATACGCAGTATTTT.

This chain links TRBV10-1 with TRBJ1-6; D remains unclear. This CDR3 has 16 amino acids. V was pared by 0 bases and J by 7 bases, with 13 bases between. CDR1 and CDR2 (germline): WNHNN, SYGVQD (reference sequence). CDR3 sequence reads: CASSESTRCCNSPLHF. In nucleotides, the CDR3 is TGCGCCAGCAGTGAGTCGACGAGGTGTTGCAATTCACCCCTCCACTTT.

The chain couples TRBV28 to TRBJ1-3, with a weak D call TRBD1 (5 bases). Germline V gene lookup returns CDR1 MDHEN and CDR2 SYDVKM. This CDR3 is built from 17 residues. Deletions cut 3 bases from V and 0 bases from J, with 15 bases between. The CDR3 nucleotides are TGTGCCAGCAGTTTTCGTCGGGCTCAGGGCTCTGGAAACACCATATATTTT. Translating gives CASSFRRAQGSGNTIYF.

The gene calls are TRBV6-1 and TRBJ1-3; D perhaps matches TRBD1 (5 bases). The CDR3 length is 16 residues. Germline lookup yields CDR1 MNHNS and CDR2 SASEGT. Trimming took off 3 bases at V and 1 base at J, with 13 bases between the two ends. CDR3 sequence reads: CASSEEGSGSGNTIYF. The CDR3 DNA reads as TGTGCCAGCAGTGAGGAGGGGAGTGGTTCTGGAAACACCATATATTTT.

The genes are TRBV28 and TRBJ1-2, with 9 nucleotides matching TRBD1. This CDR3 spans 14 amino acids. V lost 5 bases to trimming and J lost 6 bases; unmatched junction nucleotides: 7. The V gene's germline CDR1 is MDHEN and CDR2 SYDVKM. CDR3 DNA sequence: TGTGCCAGCAGTCCTTTGGGGACAGGGAATGGCTACACCTTC. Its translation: CASSPLGTGNGYTF.

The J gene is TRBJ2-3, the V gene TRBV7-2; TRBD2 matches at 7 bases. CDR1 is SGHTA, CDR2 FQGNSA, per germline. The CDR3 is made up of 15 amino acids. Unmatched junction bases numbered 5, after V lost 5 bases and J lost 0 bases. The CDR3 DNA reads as TGTGCCAGCAGCCAGAGCGGGACTAGCACAGATACGCAGTATTTT. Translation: CASSQSGTSTDTQYF.

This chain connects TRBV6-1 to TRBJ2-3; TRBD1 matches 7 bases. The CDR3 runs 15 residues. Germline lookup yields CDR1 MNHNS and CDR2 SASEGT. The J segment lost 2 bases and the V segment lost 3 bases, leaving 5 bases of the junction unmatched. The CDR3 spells CASSDIQGTTDTQYF. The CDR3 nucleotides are TGTGCCAGCAGTGATATACAGGGGACCACAGATACGCAGTATTTT.

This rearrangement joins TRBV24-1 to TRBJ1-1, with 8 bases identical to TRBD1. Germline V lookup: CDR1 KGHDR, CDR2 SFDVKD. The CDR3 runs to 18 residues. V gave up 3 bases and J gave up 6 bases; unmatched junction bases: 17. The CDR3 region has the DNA TGTGCCACCAGTGATAACCCTCAGGGTGCAGGGGGCCGGTCTGAAGCTTTCTTT. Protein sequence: CATSDNPQGAGGRSEAFF.

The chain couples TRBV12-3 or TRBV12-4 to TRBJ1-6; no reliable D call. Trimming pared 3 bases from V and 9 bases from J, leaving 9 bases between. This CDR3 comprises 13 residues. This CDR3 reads CASSFSGSSPLHF. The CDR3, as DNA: TGTGCCAGCAGTTTTTCGGGAAGTTCACCCCTCCACTTT.

CDR3 in amino acids: CASSIDRTNQPQHF. CDR3 nucleotides: TGTGCCAGTAGTATAGATCGGACGAATCAGCCCCAGCATTTT. This chain connects TRBV19 to TRBJ1-5; D not certain. The CDR3 extends over 14 amino acids. CDR1 is LNHDA and CDR2 is SQIVND in the germline V gene (reference sequence). The germline V and J ends were trimmed by 0 bases and 4 bases, with 7 bases remaining between them.

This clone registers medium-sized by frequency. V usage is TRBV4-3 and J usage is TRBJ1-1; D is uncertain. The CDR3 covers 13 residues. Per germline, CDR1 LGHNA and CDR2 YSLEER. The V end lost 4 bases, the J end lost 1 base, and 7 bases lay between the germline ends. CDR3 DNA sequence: TGCGCCAGCAGCCCGACGGGGAACACTGAAGCTTTCTTT. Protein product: CASSPTGNTEAFF.

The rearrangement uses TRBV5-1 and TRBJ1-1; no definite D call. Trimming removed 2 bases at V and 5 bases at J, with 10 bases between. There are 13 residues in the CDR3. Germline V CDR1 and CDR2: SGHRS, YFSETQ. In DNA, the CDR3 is TGCGCCAGCAGCTTCCAGGAGTGGACTGAAGCTTTCTTT. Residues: CASSFQEWTEAFF.

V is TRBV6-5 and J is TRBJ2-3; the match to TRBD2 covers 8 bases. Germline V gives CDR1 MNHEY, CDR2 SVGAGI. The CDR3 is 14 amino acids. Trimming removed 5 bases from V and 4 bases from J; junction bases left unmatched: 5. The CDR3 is CASSRGGYSDTQYF. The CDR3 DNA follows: TGTGCCAGCAGTCGGGGGGGGTACTCAGATACGCAGTATTTT.

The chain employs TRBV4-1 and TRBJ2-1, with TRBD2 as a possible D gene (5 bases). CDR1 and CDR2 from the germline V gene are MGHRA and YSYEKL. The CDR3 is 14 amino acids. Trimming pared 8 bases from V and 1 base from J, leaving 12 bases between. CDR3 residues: CASGTGVSYNEQFF. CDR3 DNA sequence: TGCGCCAGCGGTACCGGGGTGTCCTACAATGAGCAGTTCTTC.

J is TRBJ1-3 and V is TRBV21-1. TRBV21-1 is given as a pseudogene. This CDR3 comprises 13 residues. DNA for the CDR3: TGTGCCAAAGTGGTGCACTCTGGAAACACCATATATTTT. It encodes CAKVVHSGNTIYF.

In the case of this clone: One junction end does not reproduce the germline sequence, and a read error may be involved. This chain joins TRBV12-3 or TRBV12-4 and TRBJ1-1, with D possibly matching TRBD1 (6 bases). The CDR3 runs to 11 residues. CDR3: CASSSNRVGLF. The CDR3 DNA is TGTGCCAGCAGTAGTAACAGGGTTGGTCTCTTT.

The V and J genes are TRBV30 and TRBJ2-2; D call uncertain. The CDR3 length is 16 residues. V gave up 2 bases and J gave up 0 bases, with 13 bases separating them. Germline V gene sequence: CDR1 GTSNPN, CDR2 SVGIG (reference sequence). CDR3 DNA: TGTGCCTGGAGTCTCCGGCCGGACGCGAACACCGGGGAGCTGTTTTTT. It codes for CAWSLRPDANTGELFF.